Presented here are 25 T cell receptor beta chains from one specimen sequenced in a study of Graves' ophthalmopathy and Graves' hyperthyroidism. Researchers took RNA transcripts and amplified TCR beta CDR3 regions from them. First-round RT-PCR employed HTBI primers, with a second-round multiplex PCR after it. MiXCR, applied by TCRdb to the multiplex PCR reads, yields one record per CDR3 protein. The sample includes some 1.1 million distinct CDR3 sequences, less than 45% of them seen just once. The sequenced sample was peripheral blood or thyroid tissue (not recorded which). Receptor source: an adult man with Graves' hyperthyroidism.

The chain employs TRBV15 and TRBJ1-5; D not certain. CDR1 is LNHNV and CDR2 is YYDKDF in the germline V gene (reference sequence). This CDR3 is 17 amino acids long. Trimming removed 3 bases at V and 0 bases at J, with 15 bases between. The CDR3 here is CATSSLSSPHSNQPQHF. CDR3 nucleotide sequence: TGTGCCACCAGCAGTCTATCAAGTCCACATAGCAATCAGCCCCAGCATTTT. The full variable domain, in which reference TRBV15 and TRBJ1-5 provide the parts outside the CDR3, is DAMVIQNPRYQVTQFGKPVTLSCSQTLNHNVMYWYQQKSSQAPKLLFHYYDKDFNNEADTPDNFQSRRPNTSFCFLDIRSPGLGDTAMYLCATSSLSSPHSNQPQHFGDGTRLSIL.

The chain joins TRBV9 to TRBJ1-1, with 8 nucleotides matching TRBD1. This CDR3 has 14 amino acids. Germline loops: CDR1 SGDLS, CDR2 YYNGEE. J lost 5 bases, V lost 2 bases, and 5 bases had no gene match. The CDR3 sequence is CASSVTGGWTEAFF. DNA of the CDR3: TGTGCCAGCAGCGTCACAGGGGGATGGACTGAAGCTTTCTTT. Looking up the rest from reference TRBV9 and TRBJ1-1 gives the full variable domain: DSGVTQTPKHLITATGQRVTLRCSPRSGDLSVYWYQQSLDQGLQFLIQYYNGEERAKGNILERFSAQQFPDLHSELNLSSLELGDSALYFCASSVTGGWTEAFFGQGTRLTVV.

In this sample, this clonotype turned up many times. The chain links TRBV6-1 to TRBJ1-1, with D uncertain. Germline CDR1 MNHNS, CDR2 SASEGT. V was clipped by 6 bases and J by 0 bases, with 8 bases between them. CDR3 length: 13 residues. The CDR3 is CASRMTMNTEAFF. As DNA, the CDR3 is TGTGCCAGCAGGATGACGATGAACACTGAAGCTTTCTTT.

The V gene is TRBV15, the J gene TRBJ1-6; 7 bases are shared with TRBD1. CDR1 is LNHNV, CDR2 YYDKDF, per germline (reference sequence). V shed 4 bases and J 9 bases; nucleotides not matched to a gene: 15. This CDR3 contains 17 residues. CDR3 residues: CATSNQVDRLYLSPLHF. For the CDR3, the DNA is TGTGCCACCAGCAATCAGGTGGACAGGTTATATCTTTCACCCCTCCACTTT.

CDR3 nucleotide sequence: TGTGCCAGCAGCGTAGGTTCGGGCCAACAAGAGACCCAGTACTTC. This translates into CASSVGSGQQETQYF. The rearrangement links TRBV2 to TRBJ2-5; D not certain. With 6 bases removed from V and 2 bases from J, the gap between germline ends came to 16 bases. From germline, CDR1 is SNHLY and CDR2 FYNNEI. The CDR3 contains 15 residues.

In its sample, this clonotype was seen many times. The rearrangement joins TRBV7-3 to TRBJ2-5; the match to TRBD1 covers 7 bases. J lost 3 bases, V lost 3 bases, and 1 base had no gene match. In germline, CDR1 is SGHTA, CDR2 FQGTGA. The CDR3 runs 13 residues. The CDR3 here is CASSFDREETQYF. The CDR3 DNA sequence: TGTGCCAGCAGCTTCGACAGGGAAGAGACCCAGTACTTC.

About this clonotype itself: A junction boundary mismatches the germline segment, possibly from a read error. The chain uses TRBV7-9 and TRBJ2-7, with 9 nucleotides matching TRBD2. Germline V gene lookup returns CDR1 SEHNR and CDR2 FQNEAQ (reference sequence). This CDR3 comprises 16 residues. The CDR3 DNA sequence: TGTGCCAGCAGCAACCCGGAGATTAGCGGGAGCCACGAGCAGAACTTC. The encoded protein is CASSNPEISGSHEQNF.

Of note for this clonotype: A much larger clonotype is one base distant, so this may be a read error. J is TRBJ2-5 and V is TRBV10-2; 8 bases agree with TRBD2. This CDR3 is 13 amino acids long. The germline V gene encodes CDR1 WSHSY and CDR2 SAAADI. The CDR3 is CASSASRAGGAWF. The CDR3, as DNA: TGCGCCAGCAGTGCGTCGAGGGCCGGGGGGGCCTGGTTC.

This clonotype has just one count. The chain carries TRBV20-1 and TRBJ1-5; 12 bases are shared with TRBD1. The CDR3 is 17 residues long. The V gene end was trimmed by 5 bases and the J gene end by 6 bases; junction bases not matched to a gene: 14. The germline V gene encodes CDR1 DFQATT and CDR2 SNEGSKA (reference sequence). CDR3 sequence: CSADMVGQGANGQPQHF. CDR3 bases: TGCAGTGCTGACATGGTGGGACAGGGGGCAAATGGTCAGCCCCAGCATTTT.

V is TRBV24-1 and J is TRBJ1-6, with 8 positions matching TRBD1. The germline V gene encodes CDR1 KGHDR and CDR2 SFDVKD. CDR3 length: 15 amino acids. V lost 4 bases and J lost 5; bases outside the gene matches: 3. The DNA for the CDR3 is TGTGCCACCAGTGACGGACAGGGTGATAATTCACCCCTCCACTTT. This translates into CATSDGQGDNSPLHF.

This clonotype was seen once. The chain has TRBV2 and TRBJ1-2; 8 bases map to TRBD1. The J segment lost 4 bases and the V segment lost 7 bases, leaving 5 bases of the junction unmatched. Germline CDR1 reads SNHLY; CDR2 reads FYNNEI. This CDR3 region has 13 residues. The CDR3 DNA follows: TGTGCCAGCACCGAAACAGGGGGCTATGGCTACACCTTC. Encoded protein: CASTETGGYGYTF.

The CDR3 region is CASSFQGPPVGYTF. The CDR3 bases are TGTGCCAGCAGTTTTCAGGGGCCGCCGGTGGGCTACACCTTC. The V and J genes are TRBV12-3 or TRBV12-4 and TRBJ1-2; tentatively, D is TRBD1 (6 bases). Between the trimmed V and J ends, which lost 3 bases and 8 bases, there was a span of 16 bases. The CDR3 totals 14 residues.

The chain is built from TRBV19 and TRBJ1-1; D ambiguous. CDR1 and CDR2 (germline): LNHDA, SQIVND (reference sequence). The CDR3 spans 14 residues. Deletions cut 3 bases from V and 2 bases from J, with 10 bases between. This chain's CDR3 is CASSIIGRNTEAFF. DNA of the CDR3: TGTGCCAGTAGTATTATAGGCAGAAACACTGAAGCTTTCTTT.

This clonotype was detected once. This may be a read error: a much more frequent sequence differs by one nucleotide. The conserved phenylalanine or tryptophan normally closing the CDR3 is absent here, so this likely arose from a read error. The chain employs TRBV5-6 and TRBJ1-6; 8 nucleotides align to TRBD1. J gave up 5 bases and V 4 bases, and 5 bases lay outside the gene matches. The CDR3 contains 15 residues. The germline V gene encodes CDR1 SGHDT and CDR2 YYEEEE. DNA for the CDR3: TGTGCCAGCAGCGCGACAGGGGACCATAATTCACCCCTCCACTCT. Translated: CASSATGDHNSPLHS.

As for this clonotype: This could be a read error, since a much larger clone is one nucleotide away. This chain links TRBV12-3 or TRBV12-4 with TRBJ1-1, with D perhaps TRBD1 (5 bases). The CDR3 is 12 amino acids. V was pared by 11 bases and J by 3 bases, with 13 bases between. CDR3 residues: CACSGADTEAFF. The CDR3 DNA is TGTGCCTGCTCCGGGGCGGACACTGAAGCTTTCTTT.

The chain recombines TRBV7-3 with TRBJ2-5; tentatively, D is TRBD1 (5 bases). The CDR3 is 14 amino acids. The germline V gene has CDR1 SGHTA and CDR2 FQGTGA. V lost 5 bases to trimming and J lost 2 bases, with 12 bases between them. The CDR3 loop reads CASSLPRQQETQYF. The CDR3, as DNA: TGTGCCAGCAGCCTCCCCCGACAGCAAGAGACCCAGTACTTC.

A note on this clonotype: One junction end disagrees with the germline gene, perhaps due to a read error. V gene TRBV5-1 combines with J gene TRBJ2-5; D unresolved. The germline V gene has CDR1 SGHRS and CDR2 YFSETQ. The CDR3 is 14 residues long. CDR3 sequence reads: CASSLSGLQETRYF. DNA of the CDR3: TGCGCCAGCAGCTTGAGTGGCCTCCAAGAGACCCGGTACTTC.

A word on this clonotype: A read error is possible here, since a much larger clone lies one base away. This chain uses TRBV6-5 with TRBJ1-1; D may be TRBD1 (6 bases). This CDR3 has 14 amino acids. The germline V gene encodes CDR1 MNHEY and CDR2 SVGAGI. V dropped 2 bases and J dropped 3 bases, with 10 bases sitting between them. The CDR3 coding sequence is TGTGCCAGCAGTTACAGGACAGATTACACTGAAGCTTTCTTT. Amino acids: CASSYRTDYTEAFF.

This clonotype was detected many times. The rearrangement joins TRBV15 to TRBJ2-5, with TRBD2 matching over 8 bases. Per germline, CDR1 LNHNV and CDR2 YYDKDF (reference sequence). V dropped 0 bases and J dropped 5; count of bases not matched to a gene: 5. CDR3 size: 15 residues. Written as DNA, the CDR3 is TGTGCCACCAGCAGAGATACTAGCGGCGGGGAGACCCAGTACTTC. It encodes CATSRDTSGGETQYF. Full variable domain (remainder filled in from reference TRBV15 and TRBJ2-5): DAMVIQNPRYQVTQFGKPVTLSCSQTLNHNVMYWYQQKSSQAPKLLFHYYDKDFNNEADTPDNFQSRRPNTSFCFLDIRSPGLGDTAMYLCATSRDTSGGETQYFGPGTRLLVL.

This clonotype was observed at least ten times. CDR3 loop: CASSLATGTATEAFF. Written as DNA, the CDR3 is TGTGCCAGCAGCTTGGCTACCGGGACAGCAACTGAAGCTTTCTTT. The genes are TRBV7-8 and TRBJ1-1, with TRBD1 matching 7 bases. Germline V gives CDR1 SGHVS, CDR2 FQNEAQ. This CDR3 region has 15 residues. With 3 bases clipped from V and 5 bases from J, the junction kept 9 bases outside the gene matches.

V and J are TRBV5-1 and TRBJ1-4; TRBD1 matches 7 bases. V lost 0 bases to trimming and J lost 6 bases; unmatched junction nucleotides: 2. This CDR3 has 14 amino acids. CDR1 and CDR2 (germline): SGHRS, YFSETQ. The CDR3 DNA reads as TGCGCCAGCAGCTTGGGGGACAGATATGAAAAACTGTTTTTT. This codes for CASSLGDRYEKLFF.

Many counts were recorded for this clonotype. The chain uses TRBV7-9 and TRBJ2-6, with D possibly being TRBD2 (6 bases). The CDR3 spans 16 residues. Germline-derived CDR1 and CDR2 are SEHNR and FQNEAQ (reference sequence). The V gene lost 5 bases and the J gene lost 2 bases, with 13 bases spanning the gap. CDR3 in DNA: TGTGCCAGCAGCGCCACACTAGCTGCTGGGGCCAACGTCCTGACTTTC. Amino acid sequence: CASSATLAAGANVLTF.

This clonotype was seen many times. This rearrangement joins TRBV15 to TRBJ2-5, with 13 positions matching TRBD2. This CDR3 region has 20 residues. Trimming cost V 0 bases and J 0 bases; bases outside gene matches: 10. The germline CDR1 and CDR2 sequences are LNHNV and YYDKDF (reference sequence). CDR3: CATSRELLAGGGGNQETQYF. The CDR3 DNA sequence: TGTGCCACCAGCAGAGAACTACTAGCGGGGGGGGGTGGCAACCAAGAGACCCAGTACTTC.

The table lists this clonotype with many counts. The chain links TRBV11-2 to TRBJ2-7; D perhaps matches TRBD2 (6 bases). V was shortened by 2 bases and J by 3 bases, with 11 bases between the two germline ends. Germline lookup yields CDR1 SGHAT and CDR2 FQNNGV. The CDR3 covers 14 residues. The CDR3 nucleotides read TGTGCCAGCAGCTTACGCGGGAACCACTACGAGCAGTACTTC. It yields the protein CASSLRGNHYEQYF. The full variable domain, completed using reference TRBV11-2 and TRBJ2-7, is EAGVAQSPRYKIIEKRQSVAFWCNPISGHATLYWYQQILGQGPKLLIQFQNNGVVDDSQLPKDRFSAERLKGVDSTLKIQPAKLEDSAVYLCASSLRGNHYEQYFGPGTRLTVT.

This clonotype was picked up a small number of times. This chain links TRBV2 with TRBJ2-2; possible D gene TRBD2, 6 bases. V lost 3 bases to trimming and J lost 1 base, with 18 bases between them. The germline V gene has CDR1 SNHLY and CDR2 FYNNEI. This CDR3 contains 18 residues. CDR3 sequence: CASSDPPGGVGNTGELFF. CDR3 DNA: TGTGCCAGCAGTGACCCCCCCGGGGGAGTCGGGAACACCGGGGAGCTGTTTTTT.